This TCR beta chain originates from a study of beta chain features in type 1 diabetes. The wider study: Cell yields, gender and age were comparable in patients and healthy donors.

Expressed TCRB transcripts were sequenced, since all the RNA that had been isolated was reverse transcribed. Clones were read by immunoSEQ multiplex PCR, and TCRdb kept only the in-frame ones, dropping some. The data show fewer than 250,000 clones, about 70% seen once. The sample comprised naive CD4+ T cells from blood. The receptor's source is a man aged 25-45 years in good health.

The CDR3 loop is CASSAHKGPREQYF. The CDR3 DNA reads as TGTGCCAGCAGTGCTCATAAGGGGCCGCGCGAGCAGTACTTC. J is TRBJ2-7 and V is TRBV2, with a weak D call TRBD1 (5 bases). Trimming pared 4 bases from V and 6 bases from J, leaving 16 bases between. In germline, CDR1 is SNHLY, CDR2 FYNNEI. There are 14 residues in the CDR3.